The rows below give T cell receptor beta chains drawn from one sample of a study of blood T cell repertoires in COVID-19. Clones were read by immunoSEQ multiplex PCR, and TCRdb kept only the in-frame ones, dropping some. The top ten hold over 7% of the sample, which has under 200,000 clones, about 85% seen once. Sequencing was performed on peripheral blood. Receptors originate from a woman of 80 years or more in a cohort sampled during active or convalescent COVID-19. The CDR3 runs from the conserved cysteine through the conserved F or W. D genes are given only for firm matches. A clone size is listed for some rows: how often the clone was seen (once, few, many), or a class if it is expanded.

>NA|TRBV30|TRBJ1-3|NA
CAWSAGGGALSGNTIYF
TGTGCCTGGAGCGCGGGCGGGGGGGCCCTCTCTGGAAACACCATATATTTT
>NA|TRBV24-1|TRBJ1-1|NA
CATREDMNTEAFF
TGTGCCACCAGGGAGGATATGAACACTGAAGCTTTCTTT
>NA|TRBV10-3|TRBJ1-3|TRBD1
CAITAQGNGNTIYF
TGTGCCATCACCGCACAGGGGAATGGAAACACCATATATTTT
>NA|TRBV5-4|TRBJ2-5|TRBD2
CASSSGLVRQTQYF
TGTGCCAGCAGCTCCGGACTAGTAAGACAGACCCAGTACTTC
>NA|TRBV10-3|TRBJ1-1|NA
CAIRDSGGPNTEAFF
TGTGCCATCAGGGACAGCGGGGGGCCGAACACTGAAGCTTTCTTT
>NA|TRBV5-1|TRBJ2-1|NA
CASSAGWSSYNEQFF
TGCGCCAGCAGCGCCGGGTGGTCCTCCTACAATGAGCAGTTCTTC
>NA|TRBV4-2|TRBJ1-1|NA
CASSHHTPNTEAFF
TGTGCCAGCAGCCATCACACCCCAAACACTGAAGCTTTCTTT
>NA|TRBV19|TRBJ2-3|TRBD2
CASSTRTSGRNTDTQYF
TGTGCCAGTAGTACCCGGACTAGCGGGAGGAACACAGATACGCAGTATTTT
>NA|TRBV5-6|TRBJ1-6|NA
CASSLMGPSGSPLHF
TGTGCCAGCAGCTTGATGGGGCCCTCCGGTTCACCCCTCCACTTT
>NA|TRBV24-1|TRBJ2-5|NA
CATSEQTQETQYF
TGTGCCACCAGTGAACAGACCCAAGAGACCCAGTACTTC
>NA|TRBV5-4|TRBJ2-3|NA
CASSFGQTTDTQYF
TGTGCCAGCAGCTTTGGACAGACCACAGATACGCAGTATTTT
>NA|TRBV4-3|TRBJ2-3|NA
CASSQALARSTDTQYF
TGCGCCAGCAGCCAGGCCCTAGCGCGGAGCACAGATACGCAGTATTTT
>NA|TRBV10-2|TRBJ1-1|TRBD1
CASHKQGARTEAFF
TGCGCCAGCCATAAACAGGGGGCCAGGACTGAAGCTTTCTTT
>NA|TRBV4-2|TRBJ2-1|TRBD1
CASSQLGQETYNEQFF
TGTGCCAGCAGCCAATTAGGACAGGAAACCTACAATGAGCAGTTCTTC
>NA|TRBV3-1/TRBV3-2|TRBJ1-3|NA
CASSRHEGAISGNTIYF
TGTGCCAGCAGCCGCCACGAAGGGGCGATCTCTGGAAACACCATATATTTT
>few|TRBV21-1|TRBJ1-2|NA
CASSKVAGQFYGYTF
TGTGCCAGCAGCAAAGTGGCGGGACAGTTCTATGGCTACACCTTC
>few|TRBV28|TRBJ2-7|TRBD1
CASSSSGQGSLEQYF
TGTGCCAGCAGTTCATCCGGACAGGGGTCTCTCGAGCAGTACTTC
>NA|TRBV2|TRBJ2-1|NA
CASSEGSSHEQFF
TGTGCCAGCAGTGAAGGTAGCAGTCATGAGCAGTTCTTC
>NA|TRBV5-5|TRBJ2-7|TRBD2
CASSATSGGAKQYF
TGTGCCAGCAGCGCCACTAGCGGGGGGGCGAAGCAGTACTTC
>NA|TRBV5-6|TRBJ1-2|NA
CASSYGGAGYTF
TGTGCCAGCAGCTACGGCGGGGCTGGCTACACCTTC
>NA|TRBV2|TRBJ1-4|NA
CASRQGHINEKLFF
TGTGCCAGCAGACAGGGCCATATTAATGAAAAACTGTTTTTT
>NA|TRBV19|TRBJ2-5|TRBD2
CASRSVLAGEETQYF
TGTGCCAGTAGATCGGTACTAGCGGGGGAAGAGACCCAGTACTTC
>NA|TRBV7-9|TRBJ2-4|NA
CASSSVRGKNIQYF
TGTGCCAGCAGCTCTGTAAGGGGCAAAAACATTCAGTACTTC
>NA|TRBV19|TRBJ2-2|TRBD2
CASSILTVLAGGRGGELFF
TGTGCCAGTAGTATACTAACCGTCCTAGCGGGAGGGCGTGGCGGGGAGCTGTTTTTT
>NA|TRBV19|TRBJ1-6|NA
CASSIRATESLSYNSPLHF
TGTGCCAGTAGTATTAGAGCGACAGAAAGCCTCTCCTATAATTCACCCCTCCACTTT
>NA|TRBV27|TRBJ1-4|NA
CASSYQGSYEKLFF
TGTGCCAGCAGTTATCAGGGGTCTTACGAAAAACTGTTTTTT
>NA|TRBV4-3|TRBJ1-1|TRBD1
CASSQEGMTGYGEAFF
TGCGCCAGCAGCCAAGAAGGGATGACAGGGTATGGTGAAGCTTTCTTT
>NA|TRBV2|TRBJ1-5|TRBD1
CASSNRQGLIQPQHF
TGTGCCAGCAGCAACCGACAGGGGTTGATTCAGCCCCAGCATTTT
>NA|TRBV10-3|TRBJ2-2|NA
CAISESTRVGTGELFF
TGTGCCATCAGTGAGTCGACCAGGGTCGGCACCGGGGAGCTGTTTTTT
>NA|TRBV9|TRBJ2-1|NA
CASSDRSRREQFF
TGTGCCAGCAGCGATCGGAGTAGGCGTGAGCAGTTCTTC
>NA|TRBV28|TRBJ2-3|NA
CASLDISSTDTQYF
TGTGCCAGCCTCGACATTAGTAGCACAGATACGCAGTATTTT
>once|TRBV11-2|TRBJ1-2|TRBD1
CASSTTGASNYGYTF
TGTGCCAGCAGCACGACAGGGGCCTCCAACTATGGCTACACCTTC
>NA|TRBV5-6|TRBJ1-2|NA
CASSHGGGYTF
TGTGCCAGCAGCCACGGTGGTGGCTACACCTTC
>NA|TRBV24-1|TRBJ1-5|NA
CATSTGSLSNQPQHF
TGTGCCACCAGTACAGGGTCATTAAGCAATCAGCCCCAGCATTTT
>NA|TRBV7-2|TRBJ1-2|NA
CASSPGGSFGYTF
TGTGCCAGCAGCCCCGGGGGGAGTTTTGGCTACACCTTC
>once|TRBV30|TRBJ2-5|NA
CAWSDVASVETQYF
TGTGCCTGGAGCGATGTAGCGTCTGTGGAGACCCAGTACTTC
>NA|TRBV5-1|TRBJ2-2|TRBD2
CASSAGTSGNTGELFF
TGCGCCAGCAGCGCGGGGACTAGCGGGAACACCGGGGAGCTGTTTTTT